Sequencing of this TCR beta chain was carried out in a study of blood T cells in healthy people across ages. This clonotype was picked up many times. Germline lookup yields CDR1 PRHDT and CDR2 FYEKMQ (reference sequence). V gave up 3 bases and J gave up 1 base, with 15 bases separating them. This CDR3 has 16 amino acids. The authors ran a second PCR of roughly 6 to 12 cycles using a sample-barcoded 5' primer and a J-beta primer mix. TCRdb re-called the 5' RACE reads through MiXCR, storing one row per CDR3 protein. The table lists hundreds of thousands of distinct CDR3 sequences, roughly 31% of them singletons.

The genes are TRBV13 and TRBJ1-2; possible D gene TRBD1, 6 bases. Source material: blood. This clonotype was obtained from a woman over 75 in good health. CDR3 bases: TGTGCCAGCAGCTTGGGGGCCCTTGGACGTAACTATGGCTACACCTTC. Its translation: CASSLGALGRNYGYTF.